This is a list of T cell receptor beta chains from one sample in a study of regulatory T cells in long-lasting Graves disease. TCRdb re-called the multiplex PCR reads with MiXCR, one entry per CDR3 protein. The profile shows about 450,000 distinct CDR3 sequences, 23% of them singletons. The source was peripheral blood mononuclear cells (PBMCs), collected when the disease was refractory, from a patient treated with antithyroid drugs. The receptors stem from a female donor with Graves disease. Both conserved end residues are part of each CDR3. The D gene is left open where the match is weak. Not all rows give a size; the values are once, few, many and, for expanded clones, a class.

D	J	size	V	DNA	CDR3
NA	TRBJ2-7	many	TRBV12-3/TRBV12-4	TGTGCCAGCAGTTTGGCGGGAATGGGCGAGCAGTACTTC	CASSLAGMGEQYF
TRBD2	TRBJ2-7	many	TRBV7-2	TGTGCCAGCAGCCCCAACGGGGGAGGGCCGCCCTACGAGCAGTACTTC	CASSPNGGGPPYEQYF
NA	TRBJ1-5	NA	TRBV4-2	TGTGCCAGCAGCCAAGATGGCGCCACGAGCAGAGGTCAGCCCCAGCATTTT	CASSQDGATSRGQPQHF
NA	TRBJ1-1	many	TRBV6-5	TGTGCCAGCAGTTACTCGAACCTCAACACTGAAGCTTTCTTT	CASSYSNLNTEAFF
NA	TRBJ1-6	NA	TRBV6-1	TGTGCCAGCAACACCGGGGTTCGTTCACCCCTCCACTTT	CASNTGVRSPLHF
NA	TRBJ2-6	once	TRBV11-2	TGTGCCAGCAGCCCCCTGACAGAAGACAAACACTCTGGGGCCAACGTCCTGACTTTC	CASSPLTEDKHSGANVLTF
NA	TRBJ1-5	NA	TRBV9	TGTGCCAGCAGCGCCGGAACCCACAATCAGCCCCAGCATTTT	CASSAGTHNQPQHF
NA	TRBJ1-2	few	TRBV5-6	TGTGCCAGCAGCTTGGGACAGGTAGGGCCTGGCTACACCTTC	CASSLGQVGPGYTF
NA	TRBJ1-2	NA	TRBV20-1	TGCAGTGCTAGAAAGGGGGGGCGCAGGAATTACGGCTATGGCTACACCTTC	CSARKGGRRNYGYGYTF
TRBD2	TRBJ2-4	NA	TRBV7-9	TGTGCCAGCAGCCCTTTAGCGGGAGGGAGCGGAGCCAAAAACATTCAGTACTTC	CASSPLAGGSGAKNIQYF
TRBD2	TRBJ2-7	NA	TRBV13	TGTGCCAGCAGCTTAGCGACTAGCGGGAGTGGCAAGCAGTACTTC	CASSLATSGSGKQYF
NA	TRBJ2-2	NA	TRBV7-3	TGTGCCAGCAGCTTAACCACGAACACCGGGGAGCTGTTTTTT	CASSLTTNTGELFF
TRBD1	TRBJ2-5	many	TRBV28	TGTGCCAGCTCCTTGGGACAGGGATTTCAAGAGACCCAGTACTTC	CASSLGQGFQETQYF
TRBD1	TRBJ2-1	NA	TRBV6-9	TGTGCCAGTAGTTACGAGGGGGCAGGGCCAGTTCAGCGGCAGTTCTTC	CASSYEGAGPVQRQFF
TRBD1	TRBJ1-2	few	TRBV3-1	TGTGCCAGCAGCCACAAGGACAGGACTTCCTATGGCTACACCTTC	CASSHKDRTSYGYTF
TRBD2	TRBJ2-7	many	TRBV20-1	TGCAGTGCTAGACATGTTGCGGGAGTATACGAGCAGTACTTC	CSARHVAGVYEQYF
NA	TRBJ1-4	many	TRBV28	TGTGCCAGCAACGAGGAGGGCGCAGGCGAAAAACTGTTTTTT	CASNEEGAGEKLFF
TRBD1	TRBJ1-5	NA	TRBV24-1	TGTGCCACCAGTGATTCCGGCCGGCAGGGGGCCCGTAATAGCAATCAGCCCCAGCATTTT	CATSDSGRQGARNSNQPQHF
TRBD2	TRBJ2-5	many	TRBV11-3	TGTGCCAGCAGCTCGGGACTAGCGGGACGACAAGAGACCCAGTACTTC	CASSSGLAGRQETQYF
NA	TRBJ2-4	few	TRBV5-1	TGCGCCAGCAGCTTGGAGGCAGGGTTTGCCAAAAACATTCAGTACTTC	CASSLEAGFAKNIQYF
NA	TRBJ2-7	few	TRBV7-6	TGTGCCAGCAGCTTAGGGTCGCGAGAGTTTGCCTACGAGCAGTACTTC	CASSLGSREFAYEQYF
TRBD2	TRBJ2-1	NA	TRBV12-3/TRBV12-4	TGTGCCAGCAGTTCCAGACTAGCGGGAGGGAGCGACCTGAGCTCCTACAATGAGCAGTTCTTC	CASSSRLAGGSDLSSYNEQFF
TRBD1	TRBJ1-1	many	TRBV6-2/TRBV6-3	TGTGCCAGCAGTTTGTACAGGGGAGGCACTGAAGCTTTCTTT	CASSLYRGGTEAFF
NA	TRBJ2-5	NA	TRBV30	TGTGCCTGGGCCCGAAGCGTCCAAGAGACCCAGTACTTC	CAWARSVQETQYF
TRBD1	TRBJ2-2	NA	TRBV19	TGTGCCAGTAGTTTCCTGACAGGGGCAAACACCGGGGAGCTGTTTTTT	CASSFLTGANTGELFF
NA	TRBJ1-1	many	TRBV28	TGTGCCAGCAGTCTTCAGGGAGCTTTGAACACTGAAGCTTTCTTT	CASSLQGALNTEAFF
NA	TRBJ2-7	NA	TRBV20-1	TGCAGTGCTAGAGATCGATGGGGGAGGTACGAGCAGTACTTC	CSARDRWGRYEQYF